This entry concerns a single TCR beta chain. The data were taken from a study of blood T cell repertoires in COVID-19. The germline gives CDR1 LGHDT, CDR2 YNNKEL (reference sequence). Trimming removed 4 bases from V and 0 bases from J, with 6 bases in between. The CDR3 has 13 amino acids. Per the original methods: Nucleated cell number was recorded as an estimate derived from reference gene primer amplification. Using immunoSEQ multiplex PCR, the repertoire was profiled, and TCRdb retains in-frame clones only, with some absent. V, J and clone size reflect that table, while D and trimming were determined from the DNA. Here the sample spans about 240,000 clones, about 82% being singletons.

Source material: peripheral blood. The origin of this receptor is a man older than 75 with acute or convalescent COVID-19. The V and J genes are TRBV3-1 (or the pseudogene TRBV3-2) and TRBJ1-1; D call uncertain. The CDR3 is CASSRTLNTEAFF. The CDR3 coding sequence is TGTGCCAGCAGCCGTACTTTGAACACTGAAGCTTTCTTT.